This T cell receptor beta chain was sequenced in a study of cytomegalovirus exposure and HLA in healthy donors (dated by TCRdb to about 2017). For the study in its entirety: An earlier analysis of roughly 630 of the donors reported more than 250 Gb of sequence data and 100 million to 140 million unique TCR beta sequences from about 179 million T cells. Both class I and class II loci were covered by HLA typing, at four-digit resolution. Typing coverage varied by locus: roughly 629-640 donors for A, B, C, DRB1 and DQB1; 522 for DQA1; some 610 for DPA1; around 490 for DPB1. A separate validation cohort of approximately 130 different subjects was used in addition to the approximately 640-subject first cohort. The aim of the study was to test whether cataloging public T cell receptors could identify signatures of past pathogen exposure. The genetic ancestry cluster associated with self-reported Caucasian donors included 80% to 90% of the roughly 410 genotyped donors. To predict cytomegalovirus infection status, the study brought together high-throughput TCR immunosequencing, statistical association of individual TCRs with disease status, and machine learning. A later analysis re-examined previously published TCR beta repertoires from over 500 donors and added high-resolution HLA genotyping to investigate patterns of TCR occurrence. An earlier analysis of 450 to 750 of the donors used high-throughput TCR beta sequencing to judge whether each TCR beta V gene segment behaved as functional or pseudogenic. Every repertoire in the discovery cohort had been generated on one and the same sequencing platform. An early release covering roughly 600 HLA-typed donors comprised about 310 gigabases of sequencing data and approximately 85 million unique TCR sequences. In a later genetic analysis, genome-wide SNP genotypes for about 55% of the roughly 700 donors were used, and that subset was treated as a discovery cohort. The T cell repertoires of 666 subjects were profiled by immunosequencing and related to cytomegalovirus serostatus. The later analysis used no new phenotypic data to find candidate immune exposures, relying instead on TCR beta sequences and their occurrence across donors. Donor age, sex, ethnicity and CMV serostatus were collected together with the repertoire data. Because of strong linkage in the cohort, five DR-DQ haplotypes were treated as single units for association and clustering. Across under 500 genotyped donors of the cohort, an average of about 200,000 unique TCR beta nucleotide sequences per donor were sequenced, and roughly a sixth of those sequences were non-productive.

The CDR3 measures 15 amino acids from cysteine to phenylalanine. Only CDR3 DNA is held: 45 bases, read in frame from base 1. After removal of 5 bases from V and 7 bases from J, the junction retains 10 bases not matched to a gene. Looking up the germline V gene yields CDR1 SGHVS and CDR2 FQNEAQ. The library was built by means of the immunoSEQ multiplex PCR assay. For the multiplex PCR, a mixture combining 60 forward primers for TCR Vbeta segments and 13 reverse primers for TCR Jbeta segments was used. The CDR3 region of rearranged TCR beta genes was amplified from genomic DNA by a multiplex PCR assay. The Illumina HiSeq System was used to sequence the amplified TCR beta libraries as 87-base-pair reads. For the original study's pipeline: In a later analysis, about 80 million unique TCR beta chains were counted across the approximately 620 repertoires, and about 10 million of these chains were shared by at least two donors. Raw reads were error-corrected and collapsed into unique sequences by a nearest-neighbor algorithm in which closely related sequences were merged to remove PCR and sequencing errors. To assign V, D and J gene segments, CDR3 sequences were aligned to IMGT reference sequences. For a sequence to be retained, at least a six-nucleotide match to both a V gene segment and a J gene segment was required. Rearrangements were classified as productive when the CDR3 lacked stop codons and remained in frame with V and J, and all other rearrangements were classified as non-productive. CDR3 was defined according to IMGT convention as the region running from the second conserved V-encoded cysteine to the conserved J-encoded phenylalanine. The earlier analysis of about 530 of the donors excluded any sequence lacking an unambiguous match to a single V gene segment. An earlier analysis of fewer than 750 of the donors classified V segments as functional when productive rearrangements were above 56.7% and as segregating when the standard deviation between donors was above 5%. A statistical classification framework was built for diagnosing cytomegalovirus status from the catalog of TCR beta chain sequences. In a later analysis, TCR nucleotide sequences were compared against IMGT/GENE-DB human TR gene sequences so that V and J genes could be assigned. Using the TCRdist pipeline, a later analysis assigned CDR3 sequences along with most-parsimonious VDJ recombination scenarios. In a later analysis, each TCR beta chain was defined by its CDR3 amino acid sequence together with its V-gene family, and reads without a unique V-gene family were excluded. To address suspected cross-contamination and a sequencing artifact, a later analysis removed around 600 highly shared, low-generation-probability nucleotide sequences. A later analysis calculated a clonal expansion index for each public chain from normalized within-repertoire ranks of inferred template counts. Generation probabilities in a later analysis came from a VDJ recombination model fitted to out-of-frame rearrangements, and those results were checked against IGoR. Hypergeometric tests were used in a later analysis to score TCR-TCR, TCR-HLA and TCR-CMV co-occurrence, with a repertoire-size bias correction applied to the TCR pairs. In a later analysis, false discovery rates were estimated by permuting HLA or CMV assignments 20 times. In a later analysis, co-occurring TCRs were grouped using DBSCAN, with TCRdist sequence similarity added in when clustering inside HLA-allele-positive subsets. Repertoires with fewer than 30,000 or more than 120,000 public chains, plus five repertoires with anomalous nucleotide sharing, were excluded from co-occurrence clustering. The source is immuneACCESS, and TCRdb retained only in-frame sequences with V and J called. Part of the clones is not carried over; for the studies checked, unresolved V genes explain less than half of this, and the remainder is unexplained. V, J and clone size derive from that table, while D and trimming were established from the DNA sequence. The table for this sample lists about 110,000 clones; 76% of them were counted only once. The ten largest clones represent about an eighth of the sample.

On this clone itself: What antigen it recognizes has not been identified. There are no base qualities to consult, and no much larger clone falls within one base.

Results the study describes overall, beyond this receptor: According to the authors, the approach could potentially be generalized to other disease states and immunological phenotypes. In both the original and validation cohorts, the classifier was reported to diagnose cytomegalovirus status with high specificity and sensitivity. The only immune exposure information available for the cohort was CMV serostatus. Compared with equally common non-associated chains, HLA-associated TCR beta chains in a later analysis were more clonally expanded and had lower generation probabilities. A further reported finding was that TCR beta sequences accurately predicted the HLA-A and HLA-B alleles for most subjects in the first cohort. While some public TCRs were present in many individuals, most TCR sequences turned up only very rarely across donors. A later analysis found that TCR association rates varied across HLA loci, with DRB1 alleles showing the most associated TCRs and HLA-C alleles the fewest. Strong co-occurrence of HLA alleles, especially DR and DQ, made assigning TCR associations to individual alleles difficult. A later genetic analysis associated a missense DCLRE1C variant with V-gene and J-gene trimming of TCR beta chains, and an independent cohort replicated the association. Broadly in line with IMGT annotations, most TCR beta V segments showed up in productive rearrangements about 87% or about 30% of the time in an earlier analysis of under 700 of the donors. This cohort had only TCR beta chains sequenced, and the lack of alpha or paired-chain data limited which features could be detected. The study gave a list of some 150 TCR beta chains associated with cytomegalovirus. Compared with the 666-donor mean, donors in an Asian-associated ancestry cluster had fewer N-insertions in productive TCRs, according to a later genetic analysis. Most CMV-associated TCR beta chains appeared to be HLA-restricted in a later analysis, and the HLA associations seemed to be driven largely by CMV exposure. Sequencing depth was assumed to be roughly uniform across donors in the presence/absence analyses, though that assumption may not hold. In a later analysis, several top co-occurrence clusters were reported to appear linked to parvovirus B19, influenza, CMV and Epstein-Barr virus. The sequencing pipeline was judged likely to have produced a cluster of highly shared sequence variants as a technical artifact. Seventeen rarely observed V segments, including chromosome 9 orphons, were excluded from the earlier analysis of about 610 of the donors because counts were too low. Specific HLA alleles were associated with 18,000 or so TCR beta sequences at a false discovery rate of 0.05 in a later analysis. A few of the identified cytomegalovirus-associated TCR beta chains were confirmed in vitro to be specific for cytomegalovirus antigens. Linkage disequilibrium might explain the correlated functional status among segregating V segments, but an unknown experimental factor could not be excluded. Because some donors lacked HLA typing at each locus, the association tests relied only on the typed subset. Some IMGT-functional V segments, including TRBV6-2 and TRBV6-3, could not be told apart with the 87-base-pair reads, so those segments were excluded.

The cohort consisted of more than 650 healthy bone marrow donors. At the time of sampling, every cohort member was nominally healthy, though immune exposures that went unrecorded were likely present. The donor tested CMV seropositive, placing the donor among the 289 seropositive members of the cohort. A peripheral blood sample was provided by each donor, and peripheral blood mononuclear cells were used for TCR beta sequencing. Genomic DNA was extracted from the blood cell samples with the Qiagen DNeasy Blood Extraction Kit. The sequence links TRBV7-8 to TRBJ1-2, with 10 junctional bases fitting TRBD1. Sequencing used PBMCs. This receptor was taken from a young man in good health and CMV-seropositive. Here is the DNA: TGTGCCAGCAGCGTAGGGACAGGGGAGCTAGGTGGCTACACCTTC. This gives the protein CASSVGTGELGGYTF. With the portions outside the CDR3 filled from the reference TRBV7-8 and TRBJ1-2 genes, the complete variable region becomes GAGVSQSPRYKVAKRGQDVALRCDPISGHVSLFWYQQALGQGPEFLTYFQNEAQLDKSGLPSDRFFAERPEGSVSTLKIQRTQQEDSAVYLCASSVGTGELGGYTFGSGTRLTVV.